This T cell receptor (beta chain) stems from a study of T cell repertoires and HLA-DP antigens. Study at large: One stimulator alloantigen differed from self by one groove amino acid; the other by ten. Average DNA input: around 200 ng for CD137+CD4+ sorts, roughly 1,100 ng pre-culture.

As to this clone: Its antigen is undetermined.

The CDR3 covers 14 residues. V shed 7 bases, J shed 7 bases, and the junction held 8 bases outside the gene matches. Per the germline V gene, CDR1 is SGDLS and CDR2 is YYNGEE. Average purity of the negatively selected CD4+ T cells was around 98%. Method: immunoSEQ multiplex PCR; TCRdb's copy keeps in-frame clones and lacks some. This table has about 89,000 clones, about 89% appearing once. Input material: CD4+ T cells from PBMCs. This chain joins TRBV9 and TRBJ2-1, with TRBD1 matching 10 bases. This sequence was found in a man between 50 and 59 years old in good health and CMV-seronegative. For the CDR3, the DNA is TGTGCCAGCGGAAGACAGGGGGCGTCGAATGAGCAGTTCTTC. It codes for CASGRQGASNEQFF.